This section outlines one TCR beta chain sequence together with its context. This clonotype was counted ten times or more. Its antigen target is currently unknown. The input lacks base qualities; no much larger clone sits a single base away. The entry originates in a study of T cells in Graves' hyperthyroidism and ophthalmopathy (dated by TCRdb to the late 2010s). Some background on the complete study: Peripheral blood was collected at initial diagnosis, before any treatment. An independent validation cohort of 18 to 20 hyperthyroidism patients and about 16 patients who later progressed to ophthalmopathy tested prospective prediction of ophthalmopathy. Following sampling, methimazole starting at 30 mg daily was given to hyperthyroidism patients, and high-dose intravenous methylprednisolone was given to ophthalmopathy patients. According to the paper, TCR Vbeta CDR3 sequencing was carried out on more than 120 peripheral blood samples, which came from approximately 41 ophthalmopathy, around 75 hyperthyroidism and some 17 progressor patients. A discovery cohort of 95 to 100 patients, roughly 45 with Graves' ophthalmopathy and more than 55 with stable Graves' hyperthyroidism, was used to find distinguishing TCR V-J signatures. The study also compared thyroid tissue and blood T-cell repertoires from more than 5 Graves' hyperthyroidism patients. The approximately 90 discovery patients were randomly split 7:3 into training and test sets.

Graves' hyperthyroidism was defined as stable when no progression to ophthalmopathy occurred over 18 months of follow-up. Hyperthyroidism patients were aged 18 to 65 years and newly diagnosed, with disease duration of less than 2 months. Exclusion was applied to patients with uncontrolled infections, other autoimmune diseases, pregnancy or lactation. Diagnoses relied on clinical symptoms, serum thyroxine and TRAb, thyroid ultrasound and orbital computed tomography. PBMCs were separated from under 12 ml of fresh peripheral blood using Ficoll-Paque density gradient centrifugation. Total RNA was extracted with Trizol reagent, and quality was checked on an Agilent 2100 Bioanalyzer. The CDR3 runs 13 amino acids, cysteine and phenylalanine included. CDR3 DNA only is kept here, 39 bases in frame from base 1. Trimming costs V 7 bases and J 2 bases, and their ends lie 12 bases apart. The germline V gene specifies MNHEY as CDR1 and SVGAGI as CDR2.

The TCR beta CDR3 regions were amplified from RNA transcripts. A first-round RT-PCR of the TCR CDR3 used the HTBI primer set with the Qiagen OneStep RT-PCR kit. Libraries were constructed in a second round of multiplex PCR, after which size selection and purification were carried out. Paired-end sequencing of the libraries was performed with 100 bp reads on an Illumina HiSeq2000. The original pipeline was this. SOAPnuke was used to process the raw data, removing reads that contained adapters or uncalled bases, had a mean Phred below 15, or lacked an exact match to the constant primer or identifier. High-quality paired reads were merged using COPE v1.2.5, and each unique nucleotide sequence was defined as a clonotype. Clonotypes were aligned to IMGT TRBV, TRBD and TRBJ reference segments using MiTCR v1.1. Only V-J combinations with frequency above 0.0001, covering approximately 99% of repertoires, were analysed. A TCS score was defined as the ratio of F50 (clonal expansion) to E x V (chaos), with BLOSUM62-based TCRdist applied between CDR3 peptides within each V-J. Welch's t-statistics and random forest reduced fewer than 600 V-J features to 10 to 15, which were used in a naive Bayes classifier (R e1071). The similarity between thyroid and blood repertoires was quantified using the Morisita-Horn index. Using fastp at Q25 and MiXCR, TCRdb reprocessed the public reads and kept productive beta chains. One record per CDR3 amino acid sequence lists the most common genes and DNA. In this record, the V and J calls reflect TCRdb's handling and not the investigators' own analysis. The sample records hundreds of thousands of distinct CDR3 sequences, approximately 36% of which are singletons. Of the sample, roughly 31% falls within the top ten clones.

The research as a whole found: A 13 V-J signature model separated ophthalmopathy from stable hyperthyroidism, with approximately 86% sensitivity and roughly 84% specificity in cross-validation and 80%/75% in testing. Blood samples also contained most of the expanded thyroid clonotypes (frequency above 0.001), which suggests that blood repertoires may reflect thyroid immune responses. No statistical method was used to fix the sample size in advance, and group allocation was not hidden from the investigators. In validation, the model predicted progression to ophthalmopathy a median of around six months before onset, with roughly 70% sensitivity and almost 75% specificity.

The TCR comes from a woman in her forties with Graves' hyperthyroidism. The V and J segments used are TRBV6-5 and TRBJ2-7, with no confidently assigned D gene. The sample comprised blood. The CDR3 loop reads CASKKDPTYEQYF. The DNA sequence is given as TGTGCCAGCAAGAAGGACCCAACCTACGAGCAGTACTTC.